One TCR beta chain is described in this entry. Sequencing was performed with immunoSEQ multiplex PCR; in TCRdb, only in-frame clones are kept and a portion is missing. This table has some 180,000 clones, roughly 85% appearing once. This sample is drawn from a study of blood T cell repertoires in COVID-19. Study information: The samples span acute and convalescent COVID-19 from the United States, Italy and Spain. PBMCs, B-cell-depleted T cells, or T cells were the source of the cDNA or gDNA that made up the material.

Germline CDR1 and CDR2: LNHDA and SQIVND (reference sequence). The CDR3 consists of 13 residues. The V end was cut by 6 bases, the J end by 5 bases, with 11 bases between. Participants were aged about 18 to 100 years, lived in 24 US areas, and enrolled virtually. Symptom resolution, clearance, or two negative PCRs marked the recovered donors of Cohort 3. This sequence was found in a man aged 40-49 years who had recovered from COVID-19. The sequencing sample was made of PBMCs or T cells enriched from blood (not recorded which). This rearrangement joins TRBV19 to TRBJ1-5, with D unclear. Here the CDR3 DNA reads TGTGCCAGTAGGATTGACATCGATCAGCCCCAGCATTTT. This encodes CASRIDIDQPQHF.